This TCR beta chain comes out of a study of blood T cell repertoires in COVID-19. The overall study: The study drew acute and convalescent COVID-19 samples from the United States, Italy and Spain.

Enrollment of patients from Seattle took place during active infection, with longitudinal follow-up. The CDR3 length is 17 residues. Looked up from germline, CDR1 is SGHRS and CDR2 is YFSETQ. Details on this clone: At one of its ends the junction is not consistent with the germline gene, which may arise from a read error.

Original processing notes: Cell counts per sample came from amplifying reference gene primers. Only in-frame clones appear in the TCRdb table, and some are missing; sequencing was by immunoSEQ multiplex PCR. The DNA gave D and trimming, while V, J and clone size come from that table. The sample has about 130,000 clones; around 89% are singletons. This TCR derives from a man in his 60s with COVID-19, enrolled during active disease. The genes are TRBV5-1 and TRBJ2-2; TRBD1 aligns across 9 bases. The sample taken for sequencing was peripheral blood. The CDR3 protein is CASSLGSGTGNPGELFF. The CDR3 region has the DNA TGCGCCAGCAGCTTGGGCTCGGGGACAGGGAACCCCGGGGAGCTGTTTTTT. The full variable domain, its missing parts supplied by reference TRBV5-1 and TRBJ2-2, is KAGVTQTPRYLIKTRGQQVTLSCSPISGHRSVSWYQQTPGQGLQFLFEYFSETQRNKGNFPGRFSGRQFSNSRSEMNVSTLELGDSALYLCASSLGSGTGNPGELFFGEGSRLTVL.